This T cell receptor (beta chain) is from a study of blood T cell repertoires in COVID-19. Overall study context: From the United States, Italy and Spain came samples of acute and convalescent COVID-19. From T cells, B-cell-depleted T cells, or PBMCs came the material, which was cDNA or gDNA.

The authors' processing: Amplified reference gene primers provided the basis for estimating nucleated cell counts. Generated by immunoSEQ multiplex PCR, the TCRdb table keeps only in-frame clones and is missing some. Clone size and the V and J calls come from that table; the DNA yielded D and trimming. Seen here are just over 150,000 clones, 80% to 95% observed once, and the top ten hold under 5%. There are 12 residues in the CDR3. The germline V and J ends were trimmed by 8 bases and 1 base, with 9 bases remaining between them. Per germline, CDR1 MNHEY and CDR2 SVGAGI. The receptor was derived from a woman aged 45-65 years with acute or convalescent COVID-19. The chain uses TRBV6-5 and TRBJ2-7; D perhaps matches TRBD2 (5 bases). The sample taken for sequencing was peripheral blood. For the CDR3, the DNA is TGTGCCAGCCTCGGGGTTTCCTACGAGCAGTACTTC. This translates into CASLGVSYEQYF.